This TCR beta chain was recorded in a study of blood T cell repertoires in COVID-19 (dated by TCRdb to 2018 to 2020). In terms of the full investigation: The collaborator samples originated in the United States, Italy and Spain and spanned the acute and convalescent phases of COVID-19. Nearly every sample came with metadata listing a de-identified subject ID, COVID-19 status, age in years and sex. The repertoires were released in a freely available public database intended as a resource for research on the immune response to SARS-CoV-2. HLA class I and class II types, where available, came from metadata supplied by the sample provider rather than from assay-based typing. The samples were drawn from two sources: the first 160 participants of the ongoing ImmuneRACE study, and 1,000 to 1,500 subjects contributed by 6 global collaborators. The material from the prospective study consisted of cDNA or gDNA derived from T cells, B-cell-depleted T cells, or PBMCs. The dataset comprised deeply sampled blood TCRbeta repertoires from subjects exposed to, actively infected with, or recovered from COVID-19.

This clone was picked up one time. The specificity of this receptor is unknown. Per-base qualities were not stored, and no clone one base away is much larger. The immunoSEQ Assay, a bias-controlled multiplex PCR, was used to amplify TCRbeta CDR3 regions from genomic DNA. The study's own analysis went as follows. The number of nucleated cells in each sample was estimated from the amplification of reference gene primers within the assay. To quantify the absolute abundance of each unique TCRbeta CDR3 rearrangement, sequence reads were collapsed and filtered. For each sample, productive Simpson clonality was calculated by taking the square root of Simpson's diversity index across productive rearrangements. Drawn from immuneACCESS, this table holds only the in-frame rearrangements with V and J called that TCRdb kept. Clones are partly lost; checked studies trace under half to an unresolved V gene and leave the rest unexplained. That table gives V, J and clone size, and the DNA gave D and trimming. For this sample the table gives 250,000 to 400,000 clones, of which 90% were detected only once. Of the sample, approximately 2.9% is held by the ten largest clones.

Study-wide conclusions, independent of this receptor: Clinical and demographic metadata were provided uncurated, with the amount varying by source and participant.

In Seattle, one collaborating source enrolled patients while the infection was active and tracked those patients longitudinally over the course of disease. The collaborating institutions used their own protocols to collect whole blood in K2EDTA tubes. Collaborator samples were shipped for TCRbeta analysis as frozen whole blood, isolated PBMCs, or DNA extracted from either sample type. From a lookup of the germline V gene, CDR1 and CDR2 are SGHRS and YFSETQ. V trim: 6 bases; J trim: 2 bases; unmatched bases: 5. The CDR3 runs 15 amino acids, cysteine and phenylalanine included. Only the CDR3 DNA is retained, 45 bases long and in frame from the first base.

The sample consisted of peripheral blood. The sequence came from a woman in her thirties with COVID-19, enrolled during active disease. The chain is encoded by TRBV5-1 joined to TRBJ2-3, with 11 middle bases fitting TRBD2. CDR3 region: CASTLAGGPTDTQYF. The sequence in DNA is TGCGCCAGCACTTTAGCGGGAGGGCCCACAGATACGCAGTATTTT. When the CDR3 is completed using the reference TRBV5-1 and TRBJ2-3 genes on either side, the full variable domain is KAGVTQTPRYLIKTRGQQVTLSCSPISGHRSVSWYQQTPGQGLQFLFEYFSETQRNKGNFPGRFSGRQFSNSRSEMNVSTLELGDSALYLCASTLAGGPTDTQYFGPGTRLTVL.